Listed below are T cell receptor beta chains from one sample, sequenced in a study of cytomegalovirus exposure and HLA in healthy donors. Measured with immunoSEQ multiplex PCR; TCRdb has only the in-frame clones, and not every one. This table holds some 200,000 clones, roughly 84% found once. Sequenced material: PBMCs. The receptor set was obtained from a boy under 10 years old in good health and CMV-seronegative. CDR3s include the opening cysteine and the closing phenylalanine or tryptophan. D genes are given only for firm matches. Clone size, where shown, is once, few, many, or a class for clones that have expanded.

v_call	clone_size	d_call	j_call	cdr3_nt	cdr3_aa
TRBV30	NA	NA	TRBJ1-1	TGTGCCTGGAGTGTAAACAACAGGGCGATGAACACTGAAGCTTTCTTT	CAWSVNNRAMNTEAFF
TRBV7-3	once	TRBD1	TRBJ2-3	TGTGCCAGCAGCATCCGGGACAGGGATTGGTCAGATACGCAGTATTTT	CASSIRDRDWSDTQYF
TRBV6-1	many	TRBD1	TRBJ2-6	TGTGCCAGCAGTGAACAGGGGGCTGGGGCCAACGTCCTGACTTTC	CASSEQGAGANVLTF
TRBV11-2	NA	NA	TRBJ2-7	TGTGCCAGCAGCTTAGGTGACAGGCTCTACGAGCAGTACTTC	CASSLGDRLYEQYF
TRBV5-1	NA	TRBD1	TRBJ1-4	TGCGCCAGCAGCAATACAGGGGTGCATGAAAAACTGTTTTTT	CASSNTGVHEKLFF
TRBV9	NA	TRBD2	TRBJ2-1	TGTGCCAGCAGCTTGGGGGGAGCGGGGGGGTGGGATGAGCAGTTCTTC	CASSLGGAGGWDEQFF
TRBV6-1	few	NA	TRBJ2-7	TGTGCCAGCAGTGAAGGGCAGGGGCAGTACTTC	CASSEGQGQYF
TRBV5-1	NA	NA	TRBJ1-4	TGCGCCAGCAGCTTGTCAGGGGCCTCTAATGAAAAACTGTTTTTT	CASSLSGASNEKLFF
TRBV5-1	NA	TRBD2	TRBJ2-1	TGCGCCAGCAGCTTCACTAGCGGTGGGAATGAGCAGTTCTTC	CASSFTSGGNEQFF
TRBV4-2	NA	NA	TRBJ2-1	TGTGCCAGCAGCCAAGAACGAGATGAGCAGTTCTTC	CASSQERDEQFF
TRBV27	NA	TRBD1	TRBJ2-7	TGTGCCAGCAGTCCCCCACTGGGACAGGGGTCTTACGAGCAGTACTTC	CASSPPLGQGSYEQYF
TRBV7-2	NA	TRBD2	TRBJ2-1	TGTGCCAGCAGTTGGGGGGGAGGGACTAGCGGGAGCAATGAGCAGTTCTTC	CASSWGGGTSGSNEQFF
TRBV29-1	NA	TRBD1	TRBJ2-7	TGCAGCGTTGAAGATCTACAGGGGGCATCCTACGAGCAGTACTTC	CSVEDLQGASYEQYF
TRBV15	NA	NA	TRBJ1-2	TGTGCCACCAGCAGAGTTGGGCCAGGCTATGGCTACACCTTC	CATSRVGPGYGYTF
TRBV10-2	NA	NA	TRBJ2-5	TGCGCCAGCTGGTCCGGGGAGACCCAGTACTTC	CASWSGETQYF
TRBV30	NA	NA	TRBJ2-1	TGTGCCTGGAGGGGGGACTCCTACTTCTACAATGAGCAGTTCTTC	CAWRGDSYFYNEQFF
TRBV2	once	TRBD1	TRBJ1-6	TGTGCCAGCAGTGATGAGACAGGGGGCATTTCACCCCTCCACTTT	CASSDETGGISPLHF